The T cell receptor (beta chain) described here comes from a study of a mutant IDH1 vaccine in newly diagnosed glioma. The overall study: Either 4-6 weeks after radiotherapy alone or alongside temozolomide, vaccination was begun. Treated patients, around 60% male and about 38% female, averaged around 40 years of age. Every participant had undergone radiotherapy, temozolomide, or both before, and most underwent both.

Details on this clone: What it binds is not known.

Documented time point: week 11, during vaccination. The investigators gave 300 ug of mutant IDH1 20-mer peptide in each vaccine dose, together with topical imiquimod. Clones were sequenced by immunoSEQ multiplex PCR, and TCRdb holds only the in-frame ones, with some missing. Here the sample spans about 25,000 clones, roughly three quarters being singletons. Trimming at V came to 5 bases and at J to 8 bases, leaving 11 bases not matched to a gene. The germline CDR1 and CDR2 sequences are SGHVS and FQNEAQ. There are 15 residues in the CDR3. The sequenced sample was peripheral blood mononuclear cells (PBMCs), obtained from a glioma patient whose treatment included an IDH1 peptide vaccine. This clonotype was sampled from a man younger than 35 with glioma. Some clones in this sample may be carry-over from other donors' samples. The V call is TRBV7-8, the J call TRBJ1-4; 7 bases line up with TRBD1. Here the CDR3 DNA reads TGTGCCAGCAGCCCCTTAGGGGGCCTCCGCGAAAAACTGTTTTTT. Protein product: CASSPLGGLREKLFF.